Below are 3 T cell receptor beta chains sequenced from a single sample in a study of cytomegalovirus exposure and HLA in healthy donors listed by TCRdb under 2017. Libraries were made using the immunoSEQ multiplex PCR assay. For the multiplex PCR, a mixture combining 60 forward primers for TCR Vbeta segments and 13 reverse primers for TCR Jbeta segments was used. TCRdb provides this immuneACCESS table in a form limited to in-frame rearrangements. Some clones are lacking; in checked studies, under half of them reflect an unresolved V gene, and why the rest are absent is not known. The sample table shows 200,000 to 300,000 clones, and 78% are seen once. 0.47% of the sample is in the top ten clones. Sequenced: PBMCs. These receptors all stem from a boy younger than 18 in good health and CMV-seronegative.

The gene calls are TRBV5-6 and TRBJ1-1, with D perhaps TRBD1 (5 bases). V was clipped by 5 bases and J by 1 base, with 15 bases between them. Germline-derived CDR1 and CDR2 are SGHDT and YYEEEE. The CDR3 spans 15 residues. CDR3 loop: CASRSPRQGNTEAFF. The CDR3 DNA follows: TGTGCCAGCAGGTCCCCCCGGCAGGGGAACACTGAAGCTTTCTTT.

The chain couples TRBV11-3 to TRBJ1-4; 9 bases are a match to TRBD1. Germline V lookup: CDR1 SGHNT, CDR2 YENEEA. This CDR3 is 17 amino acids long. J was trimmed by 7 bases and V by 0 bases; bases with no gene match: 9. The CDR3 protein is CASSLDHTGGLSEKLFF. Here the CDR3 DNA reads TGTGCCAGCAGCTTAGATCATACAGGGGGCTTGAGTGAAAAACTGTTTTTT.

The rearrangement links TRBV29-1 to TRBJ1-4; D gene ambiguous. The V gene lost 3 bases and the J gene lost 8 bases, with 13 bases spanning the gap. There are 13 residues in the CDR3. Looked up from germline, CDR1 is SQVTM and CDR2 is ANQGSEA. Here the CDR3 reads CSVDNIRGEKLFF. CDR3 bases: TGCAGCGTTGATAACATAAGAGGGGAAAAACTGTTTTTT. The full variable domain, its missing parts supplied by reference TRBV29-1 and TRBJ1-4, is SAVISQKPSRDICQRGTSLTIQCQVDSQVTMMFWYRQQPGQSLTLIATANQGSEATYESGFVIDKFPISRPNLTFSTLTVSNMSPEDSSIYLCSVDNIRGEKLFFGSGTQLSVL.